The source of this T cell receptor (beta chain) is a study of a mutant IDH1 vaccine in newly diagnosed glioma. Regarding time point: week 47, end of study. Vaccinated patients received 300 ug of mutant IDH1 20-mer peptide per dose, with topical imiquimod. The CDR3 loop spans 17 amino acids. Trimming removed 2 bases at V and 4 bases at J, with 20 bases between. Germline V gene lookup returns CDR1 ENHRY and CDR2 SYGVKD. Generated by immunoSEQ multiplex PCR, the TCRdb table keeps only in-frame clones and is missing some. The sample records 45,000 to 65,000 clones, about 65% being singletons. Worth noting for this clone: What it recognizes is unknown.

The TCR comes from a man aged 35-49 years with glioma. Some clones in this sample may be carry-over from other donors' samples. The sequences come from peripheral blood mononuclear cells (PBMCs), collected from a glioma patient whose treatment included an IDH1 peptide vaccine. The chain employs TRBV10-3 and TRBJ1-1; no definite D call. The CDR3 nucleotides are TGTGCCATCAGTGAGACGGCTTCTCTCTGGGTTGCCACTGAAGCTTTCTTT. Translation: CAISETASLWVATEAFF.